This record looks at one T cell receptor beta chain sequence and its context. V was clipped by 6 bases and J by 7 bases, with 18 bases between them. The CDR3 spans 15 residues. Per germline, CDR1 MDHEN and CDR2 SYDVKM. This entry belongs to a study of cytomegalovirus exposure and HLA in healthy donors. For the study at large: A previous analysis identified 95 million to 130 million unique TCR beta sequences derived from roughly 180 million T cells.

The PCR contained 60 Vbeta and 13 Jbeta primers. Sequencing was performed with immunoSEQ multiplex PCR; in TCRdb, only in-frame clones are kept and a portion is missing. Altogether approximately 160,000 clones are present, over 80% being singletons, with the ten largest covering under 6%. The sample consisted of PBMCs. The V gene is TRBV28, the J gene TRBJ1-4; D gene unclear. The sequence came from a woman in her 50s in good health and CMV-seropositive. This CDR3 is CASSQVPSRGEKLFF. The CDR3, as DNA: TGTGCCAGCAGCCAGGTTCCGTCTCGGGGTGAAAAACTGTTTTTT.